This record covers a single T cell receptor (beta chain). The antigen remains undetermined. The source of the sample is a study of cytotoxic CD8 clonotypes in ibrutinib-treated CLL. Study at large: Partial responses numbered some 25 and complete responses 2; after a median about 74 months, roughly 15 stayed remitted and around 12 progressed. Notes on the study in general: The study found public clonotypes uncommon, contracting or stable on treatment. Clonality rose at ibrutinib response and fell back toward baseline at progression.

The method was immunoSEQ multiplex PCR; TCRdb's version includes in-frame clones alone and lacks a portion of them. Among 50,000 to 75,000 clones listed, over 60% were seen once. There are 12 residues in the CDR3. The V gene's germline CDR1 is SGHRS and CDR2 YFSETQ. The germline V and J ends were trimmed by 0 bases and 7 bases, with 4 bases remaining between them. This TCR was sampled from a human donor with chronic lymphocytic leukemia. The sequenced sample was PBMCs, obtained after 12 months of ibrutinib treatment. V and J are TRBV5-1 and TRBJ2-2; no firm D call. In DNA form, the CDR3 reads TGCGCCAGCAGCTTGGAGTTCGGGGAGCTGTTTTTT. Its protein product is CASSLEFGELFF.